This entry lists 10 T cell receptor beta chains sequenced from one sample in a study of blood T cell repertoires in COVID-19. Assay: immunoSEQ multiplex PCR; the TCRdb copy retains only in-frame clones and omits some. The data contain a few hundred thousand clones, roughly 89% of them singletons. The sequencing input was peripheral blood. The receptors were sampled from a woman aged 25-40 years with active or convalescent COVID-19.

The V call is TRBV7-6, the J call TRBJ2-1, with a possible D match to TRBD2 (5 bases). Deletions cut 5 bases from V and 10 bases from J, with 15 bases between. This CDR3 has 13 residues. Germline CDR1 reads SGHVS; CDR2 reads FNYEAQ. The CDR3 coding sequence is TGTGCCAGCAGCCCATCGGGGTCGGGGGAGCAGTTCTTC. This gives the protein CASSPSGSGEQFF.

V and J are TRBV4-1 and TRBJ1-4; weak D call: TRBD1 (5 bases). Between the trimmed V and J ends, which lost 4 bases and 4 bases, there was a span of 16 bases. CDR1 is MGHRA and CDR2 is YSYEKL in the germline V gene. There are 16 residues in the CDR3. CDR3 coding DNA: TGCGCCAGCAGCCGCTGGGTGGAGGGGCGTAATGAAAAACTGTTTTTT. Translating it yields CASSRWVEGRNEKLFF.

This clone was found once. The genes are TRBV10-2 and TRBJ1-5, with TRBD1 matching over 10 bases. The ends lost 0 bases at V and 7 bases at J; junction bases unmatched: 6. Germline CDR1 is WSHSY and CDR2 is SAAADI. The CDR3 extends over 16 amino acids. CDR3: CASSESDRGSEQPQHF. CDR3 DNA sequence: TGCGCCAGCAGTGAGTCGGACAGGGGGTCTGAGCAGCCCCAGCATTTT.

This chain links TRBV7-2 with TRBJ1-1; no clear D gene. CDR1 SGHTA and CDR2 FQGNSA come from the germline V gene. Trimming cost V 6 bases and J 0 bases, with 14 bases left between them. This CDR3 has 15 residues. The CDR3 region has the DNA TGTGCCAGCAGTTTTCTGGGAGGAATGAACACTGAAGCTTTCTTT. It yields the protein CASSFLGGMNTEAFF.

This chain joins TRBV6-5 and TRBJ2-1; D is perhaps TRBD2 (6 bases). CDR3 length: 16 residues. The germline V gene encodes CDR1 MNHEY and CDR2 SVGAGI. Trimming removed 2 bases at V and 9 bases at J, with 20 bases between. The CDR3 DNA sequence: TGTGCCAGCAGTTACACAAAGCCCGGGGGTACAGGTGAGCAGTTCTTC. Its translation is CASSYTKPGGTGEQFF.

The gene calls are TRBV7-9 and TRBJ1-4; unclear D gene. V lost 0 bases and J 0 bases, leaving 11 bases between the germline ends. The CDR3 loop spans 17 amino acids. Germline V gene data show CDR1 as SEHNR and CDR2 as FQNEAQ (reference sequence). In nucleotides, the CDR3 is TGTGCCAGCAGCTTAGCGAACGGTGTTGCAACTAATGAAAAACTGTTTTTT. Translation gives CASSLANGVATNEKLFF.

The rearrangement joins TRBV5-1 to TRBJ2-1; D gene ambiguous. The germline CDR1 and CDR2 sequences are SGHRS and YFSETQ. The CDR3 runs 13 residues. Trimming cost V 3 bases and J 6 bases, with 10 bases left between them. The CDR3 region has the DNA TGCGCCAGCAGCTCAACGGTCGTCAATGAGCAGTTCTTC. As protein: CASSSTVVNEQFF.

The J gene is TRBJ2-7, the V gene TRBV7-2; 11 bases align to TRBD1. Germline lookup yields CDR1 SGHTA and CDR2 FQGNSA. Unmatched junction bases numbered 6, after V lost 3 bases and J lost 5 bases. CDR3 length: 15 residues. The CDR3 sequence: CASSFRTGGMNEQYF. Written as DNA, the CDR3 is TGTGCCAGCAGCTTTCGGACAGGGGGCATGAACGAGCAGTACTTC. The full variable domain, completed using reference TRBV7-2 and TRBJ2-7, is GAGVSQSPSNKVTEKGKDVELRCDPISGHTALYWYRQSLGQGLEFLIYFQGNSAPDKSGLPSDRFSAERTGGSVSTLTIQRTQQEDSAVYLCASSFRTGGMNEQYFGPGTRLTVT.

The rearrangement links TRBV6-2 or TRBV6-3 to TRBJ1-5; D may be TRBD1 (6 bases). V dropped 2 bases and J dropped 4 bases, with 21 bases sitting between them. The length of the CDR3 is 18 residues. Germline V gene lookup returns CDR1 MNHEY and CDR2 SVGEGT. This CDR3 is CASSYDPQGIARNQPQHF. DNA for the CDR3: TGTGCCAGCAGTTACGATCCCCAGGGGATTGCCCGTAATCAGCCCCAGCATTTT.

The chain has TRBV19 and TRBJ2-7; D gene unclear. V was trimmed by 3 bases and J by 2 bases, leaving 11 bases between them. Germline values: CDR1 LNHDA, CDR2 SQIVND (reference sequence). This CDR3 comprises 14 residues. CDR3 sequence reads: CASSISAGPYEQYF. As DNA, the CDR3 is TGTGCCAGTAGTATTTCGGCAGGCCCCTACGAGCAGTACTTC.